This T cell receptor beta chain emerged from a study of blood T cells in healthy people across ages. Turning to the study itself: About one barcoded TCR beta cDNA was captured per two T cells.

This CDR3 region has 15 residues. The ends were cut back, 2 bases at V and 6 bases at J, with 15 bases in the middle. Germline loops: CDR1 SGHDN, CDR2 FVKESK. Healthy Caucasian individuals from Russia aged about 6 to 100 served as donors. The second PCR ran 7 to 11 cycles with a sample-barcoded 5' primer and J-beta primers. In TCRdb, the 5' RACE reads were re-called with MiXCR into one record per CDR3 protein. This repertoire shows over 450,000 distinct CDR3 sequences, approximately 25% found once; its top ten account for roughly 9.4%. These data also featured in a second study, about T cells of mothers and their children. That source adds: Every mother produced more than 8 million TCR beta CDR3 reads, whereas every child provided 2.5 million to 3 million.

This receptor was identified in a boy between 10 and 17 years old in good health. Sequenced: blood. This rearrangement joins TRBV14 to TRBJ2-3; no clear D gene. The CDR3 sequence: CASSQTALYQDTQYF. CDR3 coding DNA: TGTGCCAGCAGCCAAACCGCCCTGTACCAGGATACGCAGTATTTT.